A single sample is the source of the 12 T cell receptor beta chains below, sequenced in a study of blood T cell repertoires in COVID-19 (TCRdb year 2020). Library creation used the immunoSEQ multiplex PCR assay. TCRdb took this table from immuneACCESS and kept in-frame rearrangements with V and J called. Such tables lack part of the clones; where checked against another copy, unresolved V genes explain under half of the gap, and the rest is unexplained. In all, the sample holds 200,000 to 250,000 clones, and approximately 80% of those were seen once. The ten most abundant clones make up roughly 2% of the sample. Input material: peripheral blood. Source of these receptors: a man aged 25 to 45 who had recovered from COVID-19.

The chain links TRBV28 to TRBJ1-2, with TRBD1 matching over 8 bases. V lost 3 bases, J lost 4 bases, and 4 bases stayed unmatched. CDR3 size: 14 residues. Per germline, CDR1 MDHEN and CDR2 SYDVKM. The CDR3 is CASSLTGVSYGYTF. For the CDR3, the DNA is TGTGCCAGCAGTTTGACAGGGGTCAGCTATGGCTACACCTTC.

This CDR3 reads CASSSNAPYNEQFF. DNA of the CDR3: TGTGCCAGCAGTTCCAACGCGCCCTACAATGAGCAGTTCTTC. The chain couples TRBV27 to TRBJ2-1, with D unresolved. Germline loops: CDR1 MNHEY, CDR2 SMNVEV (reference sequence). The CDR3 is 14 amino acids. Trimming left V 4 bases short and J 2 bases short, with 9 bases between.

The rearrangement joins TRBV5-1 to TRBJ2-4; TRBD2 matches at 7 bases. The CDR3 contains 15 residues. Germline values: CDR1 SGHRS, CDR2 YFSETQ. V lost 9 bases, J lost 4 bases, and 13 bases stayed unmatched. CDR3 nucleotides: TGCGCCAACCTGAGGGAGGGCCCGAAGAAAAACATTCAGTACTTC. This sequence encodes CANLREGPKKNIQYF.

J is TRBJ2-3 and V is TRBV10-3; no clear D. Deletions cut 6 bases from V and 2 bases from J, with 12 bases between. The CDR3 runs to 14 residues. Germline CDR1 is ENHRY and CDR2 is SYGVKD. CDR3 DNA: TGTGCCATCAGCGGTCTAGGAACCACAGATACGCAGTATTTT. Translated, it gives CAISGLGTTDTQYF.

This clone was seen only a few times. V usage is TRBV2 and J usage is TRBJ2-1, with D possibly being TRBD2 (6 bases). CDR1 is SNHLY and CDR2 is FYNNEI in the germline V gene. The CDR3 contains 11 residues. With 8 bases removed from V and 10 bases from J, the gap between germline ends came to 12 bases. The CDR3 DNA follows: TGTGCCAGCGGGAGGAGAAAGGAGCAGTTCTTC. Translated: CASGRRKEQFF.

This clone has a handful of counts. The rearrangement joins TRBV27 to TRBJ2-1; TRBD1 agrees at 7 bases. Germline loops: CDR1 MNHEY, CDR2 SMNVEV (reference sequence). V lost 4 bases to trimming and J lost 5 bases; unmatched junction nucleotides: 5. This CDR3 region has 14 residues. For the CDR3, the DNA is TGTGCCAGCAGTTCAGGGGGTATGAACAATGAGCAGTTCTTC. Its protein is CASSSGGMNNEQFF.

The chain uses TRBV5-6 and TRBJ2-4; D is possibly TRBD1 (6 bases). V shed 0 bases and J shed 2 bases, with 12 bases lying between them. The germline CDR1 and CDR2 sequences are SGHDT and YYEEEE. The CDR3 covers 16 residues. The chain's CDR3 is CASSLVSGVTKNIQYF. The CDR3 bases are TGTGCCAGCAGCTTGGTGTCAGGGGTTACCAAAAACATTCAGTACTTC.

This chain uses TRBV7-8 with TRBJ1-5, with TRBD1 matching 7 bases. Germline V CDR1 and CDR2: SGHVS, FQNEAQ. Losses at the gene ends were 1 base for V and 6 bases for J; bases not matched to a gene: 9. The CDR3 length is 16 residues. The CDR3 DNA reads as TGTGCCAGCAGCTTAGGACAGGGAAAAATCCCTCAGCCCCAGCATTTT. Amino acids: CASSLGQGKIPQPQHF. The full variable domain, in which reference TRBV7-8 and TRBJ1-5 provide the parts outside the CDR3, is GAGVSQSPRYKVAKRGQDVALRCDPISGHVSLFWYQQALGQGPEFLTYFQNEAQLDKSGLPSDRFFAERPEGSVSTLKIQRTQQEDSAVYLCASSLGQGKIPQPQHFGDGTRLSIL.

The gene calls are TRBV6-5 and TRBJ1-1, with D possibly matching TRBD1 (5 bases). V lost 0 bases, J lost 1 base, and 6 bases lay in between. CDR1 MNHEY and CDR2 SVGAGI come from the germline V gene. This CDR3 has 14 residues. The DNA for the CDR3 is TGTGCCAGCAGTTACTCTCAGGGGAACACTGAAGCTTTCTTT. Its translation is CASSYSQGNTEAFF.

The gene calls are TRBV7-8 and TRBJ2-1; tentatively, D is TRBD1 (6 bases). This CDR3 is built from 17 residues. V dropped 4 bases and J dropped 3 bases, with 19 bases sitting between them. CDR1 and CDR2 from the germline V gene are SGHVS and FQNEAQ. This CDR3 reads CASSSSPTGIIYNEQFF. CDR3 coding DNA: TGTGCCAGCAGCTCAAGCCCAACAGGGATCATCTACAATGAGCAGTTCTTC.

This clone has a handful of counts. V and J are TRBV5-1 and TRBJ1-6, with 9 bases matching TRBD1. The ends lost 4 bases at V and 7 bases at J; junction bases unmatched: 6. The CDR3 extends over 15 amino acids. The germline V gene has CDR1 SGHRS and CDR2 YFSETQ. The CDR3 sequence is CASSLPGQGNSPLHF. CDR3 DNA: TGCGCCAGCAGCCTCCCGGGACAGGGAAATTCACCCCTCCACTTT.

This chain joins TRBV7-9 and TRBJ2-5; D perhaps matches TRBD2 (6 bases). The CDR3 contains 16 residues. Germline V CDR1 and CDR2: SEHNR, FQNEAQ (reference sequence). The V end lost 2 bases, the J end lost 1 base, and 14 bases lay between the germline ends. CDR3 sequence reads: CASSLRRGRLQETQYF. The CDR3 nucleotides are TGTGCCAGCAGCTTAAGGCGGGGTAGGCTCCAAGAGACCCAGTACTTC. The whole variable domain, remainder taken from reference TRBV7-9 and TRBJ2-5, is DTGVSQNPRHKITKRGQNVTFRCDPISEHNRLYWYRQTLGQGPEFLTYFQNEAQLEKSRLLSDRFSAERPKGSFSTLEIQRTEQGDSAMYLCASSLRRGRLQETQYFGPGTRLLVL.